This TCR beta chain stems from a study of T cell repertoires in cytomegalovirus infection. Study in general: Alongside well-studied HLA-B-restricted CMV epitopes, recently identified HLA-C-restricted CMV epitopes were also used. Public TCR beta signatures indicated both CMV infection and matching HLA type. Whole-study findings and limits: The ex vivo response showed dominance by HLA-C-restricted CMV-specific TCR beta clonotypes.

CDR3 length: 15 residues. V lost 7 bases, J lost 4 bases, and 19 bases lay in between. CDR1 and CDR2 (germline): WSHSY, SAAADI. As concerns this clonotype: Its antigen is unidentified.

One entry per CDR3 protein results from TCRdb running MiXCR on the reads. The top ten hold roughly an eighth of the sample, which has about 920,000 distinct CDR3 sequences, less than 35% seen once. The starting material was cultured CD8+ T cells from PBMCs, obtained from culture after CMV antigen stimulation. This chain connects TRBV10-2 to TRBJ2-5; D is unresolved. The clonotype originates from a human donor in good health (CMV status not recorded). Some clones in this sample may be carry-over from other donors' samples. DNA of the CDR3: TGCGCCAGCACCCCCGGGCCCCTGGTAGGAGAGACCCAGTACTTC. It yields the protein CASTPGPLVGETQYF.